This TCR beta chain comes out of a study of T cells after yellow fever vaccination. Study results and limitations: Weaker, the secondary response had a peak occurring faster, on day 5 versus 15. Sorted repertoires could include abundant contaminating clonotypes from bulk cells. Clonotype sharing between CD4 and CD8 compartments was small.

In its sample, this clonotype was seen a few times. As yet, its antigen is unknown. V was cut by 2 bases and J by 8 bases, with 22 bases left in between. The germline V gene encodes CDR1 DFQATT and CDR2 SNEGSKA (reference sequence). CDR3 length: 15 amino acids. TCRdb re-analysed the 5' RACE reads in MiXCR, keeping a single row per CDR3 protein. The table lists 200,000 to 300,000 distinct CDR3 sequences, 6.5% to 8.5% of them singletons. The chain recombines TRBV20-1 with TRBJ2-7, with no clear D. The receptor comes from a man younger than 45 who received the YFV17D yellow fever vaccine. The sequencing here drew on CD4+ T cells sorted from PBMCs, taken 15 days after the yellow fever booster vaccination. The CDR3 DNA sequence: TGCAGTGCTAGAATGACGGCAGGTTCCCCCTCTAAGCAGTACTTC. Translated: CSARMTAGSPSKQYF.